The present entry profiles one T cell receptor (beta chain) with its context. This clone has a handful of counts. The antigen it binds to is not known. No much larger clonotype is one base removed from it; base qualities were not supplied. This entry belongs to a study of shared clonotypes between healthy human individuals (dated by TCRdb to the early 2020s). In the study overall: The cohort included a few men and a couple of women between 18 and 49 years of age. Between about 0.85 and 9.5 billion PBMCs per donor were obtained by leukapheresis. For each donor, CD4 naive and CD4 memory were each run on three plates, CD8 naive on two plates, and CD8 memory on one plate. To increase sequencing depth and limit assay-specific biases, TCR repertoire library preparation and sequencing were carried out by different laboratories using diverse techniques. Blood TCR repertoires of five healthy adults were deeply sequenced to estimate repertoire size and the extent of clonotype sharing between individuals.

Using the deep immunoSEQ assay, multiplex PCR amplified TCR CDR3 regions from genomic DNA. Extracted genomic DNA from each cell subset was distributed evenly across all wells of several immunoSEQ 96-well plates, and each plate was treated as a replicate. For sorted subsets, roughly 200 ng of genomic DNA, equivalent to some 30,000 T cell genomes, went into each replicate PCR. Purified libraries were quantified with a Qubit 3.0 fluorometer, sized on a Bioanalyzer 2100, and re-quantified with the KAPA Library Quantification kit. Each immunoSEQ 96-well plate was sequenced on its own single-read 150-cycle Illumina NextSeq 550 flow cell. The authors' pipeline ran thus. Because the immunoSEQ output held only junctional sequences and lacked quality scores, the filtering could not match the filtering applied to full-length reads. Sequences were annotated with PyIR, a Python wrapper for IgBLAST v1.9, and V/J genes and CDR3 were assigned using IMGT germline references. Reads were removed for weak V/J assignments (E-value above 1e-6), missing CDR3, stop codons, out-of-frame junctions, or ambiguous translated residues. V3J clonotypes were defined by identical inferred V gene, J gene, and CDR3 amino acid sequence. Percentage overlap between repertoires was computed as shared unique clonotypes divided by the size of the smaller repertoire. RTK rarefaction, the Chao1 estimator, and Recon v2.1 estimates of unobserved clonotypes were used to assess repertoire richness. Generation probabilities for all TCRbeta clonotypes obtained by the gDNA method from a few donors were computed using OLGA. Not all clones reach the TCRdb copy of this immuneACCESS table, which keeps in-frame sequences only. Checked studies attribute under half of the gap to unresolved V genes and leave the rest unexplained. The DNA gave D and trimming, while V, J and clone size come from that table. The sample records nearly 750,000 clones, 72% of which are singletons. The top ten hold more than 1.5% of the sample.

Healthy HIV-negative adults with no recently reported acute infections or vaccinations were included as donors. Every donor was a Caucasian adult residing in Nashville, Tennessee, USA. CD4+ T cells were enriched by magnetic negative selection, after which naive cells were positively selected on CD45RA and the negative fraction was taken as the memory subset. Blood was obtained by leukapheresis, after which PBMCs were separated by Ficoll-Histopaque density gradient centrifugation and cryopreserved in liquid nitrogen vapor phase. Purity and quantity of every magnetically sorted T cell population were checked by analytical flow cytometry. Genomic DNA was isolated from each sorted fraction and quantified by UV absorbance on a Nanodrop 2000c. The investigation overall reported the following: Across a handful of donors, about 5.2% of naive CD4, more than 3% of naive CD8, about 2.3% of memory CD4, and approximately 0.42% of memory CD8 clonotypes were shared. Larger estimated clonotype richness was generally found for naive subsets than for memory subsets. Pairwise subsampling indicated that sequencing depth was expected to affect the degree of clonotype sharing among donors. Sampling was restricted to blood, and TCR repertoires in tissue are likely to differ from TCR repertoires in blood. Higher generation probabilities were observed for clonotypes shared by all four sorted-subset donors than for non-shared clonotypes. Rarefaction of sorted-subset datasets indicated incomplete sequencing despite the large sequencing depth. Because the study included only a small number of donors, the genetic and exposure-history diversity represented was limited.

The sequenced material came from memory CD4+ T cells sorted from blood. The cell subset or site label corresponds to: CD45RA-negative fraction. This TCR was sampled from a woman in her 30s in good health.

The CDR3 corresponds to CASVNSGFQPQHF. The DNA sequence is as follows: TGTGCCAGCGTAAATTCAGGGTTTCAGCCCCAGCATTTT. The chain is made from TRBV28 and TRBJ1-5; the best D guess is TRBD1, with 5 bases matching. The cysteine opens and the phenylalanine closes a CDR3 of 13 amino acids. Left in the record is the CDR3 DNA by itself, 39 bases read in frame from the first base. At the junction V is shortened by 8 bases and J by 6 bases, with 14 bases in between. CDR1 MDHEN and CDR2 SYDVKM are derived from the germline V gene.